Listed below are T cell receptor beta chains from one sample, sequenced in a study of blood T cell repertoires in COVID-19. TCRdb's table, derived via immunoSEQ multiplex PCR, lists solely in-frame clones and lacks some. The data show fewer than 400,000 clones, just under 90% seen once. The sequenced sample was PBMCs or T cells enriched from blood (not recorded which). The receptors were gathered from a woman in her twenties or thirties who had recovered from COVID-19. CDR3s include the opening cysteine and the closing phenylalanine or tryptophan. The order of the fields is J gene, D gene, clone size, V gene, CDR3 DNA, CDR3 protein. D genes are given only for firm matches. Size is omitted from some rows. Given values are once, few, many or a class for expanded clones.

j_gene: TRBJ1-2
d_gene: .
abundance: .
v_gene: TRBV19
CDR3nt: TGTGCCAGTAGTGTAGGCGCGCGGGACTATGGCTACACCTTC
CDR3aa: CASSVGARDYGYTF

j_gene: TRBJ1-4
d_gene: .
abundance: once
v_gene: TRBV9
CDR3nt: TGTGCCAGCAGCACTACGGACAGATCCTATGAAAAACTGTTTTTT
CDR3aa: CASSTTDRSYEKLFF

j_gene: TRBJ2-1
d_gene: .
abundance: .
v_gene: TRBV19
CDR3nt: TGTGCCAGTAGTATTAGGGGTCTGGTGGTCAATGAGCAGTTCTTC
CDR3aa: CASSIRGLVVNEQFF

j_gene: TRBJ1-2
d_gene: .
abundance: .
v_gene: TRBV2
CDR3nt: TGTGCCAGCAGTGTCGAAAGGGCGGGCTATGGCTACACCTTC
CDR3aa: CASSVERAGYGYTF

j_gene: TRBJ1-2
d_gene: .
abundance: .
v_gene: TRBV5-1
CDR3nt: TGCGCCAGCAGCTTGGCGTTCATGGACCCAGGGAGGAGGACTGGCGGCTACACCTTC
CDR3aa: CASSLAFMDPGRRTGGYTF

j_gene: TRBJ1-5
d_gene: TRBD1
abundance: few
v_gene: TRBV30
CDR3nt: TGTGCCTGGGGCACCGGGACAGCTAGCAATCAGCCCCAGCATTTT
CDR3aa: CAWGTGTASNQPQHF

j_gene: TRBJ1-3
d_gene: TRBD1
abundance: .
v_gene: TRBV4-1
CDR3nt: TGCGCCAGCAGCCCTCCCGGGACAGGGAGAAACACCATATATTTT
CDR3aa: CASSPPGTGRNTIYF

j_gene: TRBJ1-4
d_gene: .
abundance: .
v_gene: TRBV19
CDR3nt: TGTGCCAGTAGTATAGAAGGACTTAATGAAAAACTGTTTTTT
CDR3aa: CASSIEGLNEKLFF

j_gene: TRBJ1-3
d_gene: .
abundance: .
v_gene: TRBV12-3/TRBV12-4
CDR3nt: TGTGCCAGCTCTGAGTTGTACGGAAACACCATATATTTT
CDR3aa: CASSELYGNTIYF

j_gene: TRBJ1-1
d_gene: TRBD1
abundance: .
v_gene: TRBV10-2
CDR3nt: TGCGCCAGCGGCCGGCAGGGGGTCGGAGCTTTCTTT
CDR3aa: CASGRQGVGAFF

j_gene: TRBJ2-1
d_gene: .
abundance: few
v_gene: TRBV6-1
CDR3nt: TGTGCCAGCAGTGGAGGGGGGGACTTTAGGTCCTACAATGAGCAGTTCTTC
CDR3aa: CASSGGGDFRSYNEQFF

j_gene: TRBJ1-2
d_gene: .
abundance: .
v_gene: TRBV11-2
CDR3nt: TGTGCCAGCAGCTTAGATTTCAGAGCGGGGGGCCTTTATGGCTACACCTTC
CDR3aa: CASSLDFRAGGLYGYTF

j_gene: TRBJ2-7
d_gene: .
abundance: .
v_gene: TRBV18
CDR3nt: TGTGCCAGCTCCCCCTCGGGGGTGACAGGGCCCTCCTACGAGCAGTACTTC
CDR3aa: CASSPSGVTGPSYEQYF

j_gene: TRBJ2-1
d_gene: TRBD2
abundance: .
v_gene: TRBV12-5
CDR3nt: TGTGCTAGTGCCTTAGCGGGGGTCTGGGATGAGCAGTTCTTC
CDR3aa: CASALAGVWDEQFF

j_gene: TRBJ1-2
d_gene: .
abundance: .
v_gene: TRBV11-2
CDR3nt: TGTGCCAGCAGCGTTTTGAGGGGACAACTAAACTATGGCTACACCTTC
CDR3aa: CASSVLRGQLNYGYTF

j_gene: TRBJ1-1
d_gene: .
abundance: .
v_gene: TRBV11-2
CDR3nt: TGTGCCAGCGGCAGGGACACTGAAGCTTTCTTT
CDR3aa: CASGRDTEAFF

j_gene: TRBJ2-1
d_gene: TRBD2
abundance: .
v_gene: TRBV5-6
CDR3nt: TGTGCCAGCAGCTTATGGACTAGCGGGGCCAATGAGCAGTTCTTC
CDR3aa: CASSLWTSGANEQFF

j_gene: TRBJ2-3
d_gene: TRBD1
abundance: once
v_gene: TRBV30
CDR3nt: TGTGCCTGGTCTGCCTATCGGACAGGGAGTGGTACAGATACGCAGTATTTT
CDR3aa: CAWSAYRTGSGTDTQYF

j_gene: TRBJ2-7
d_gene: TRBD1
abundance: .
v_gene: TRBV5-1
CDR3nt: TGCGCCAGCAGCCCGGGACAGGGGATCAACGAGCAGTACTTC
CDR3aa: CASSPGQGINEQYF

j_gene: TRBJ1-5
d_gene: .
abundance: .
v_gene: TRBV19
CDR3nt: TGTGCCAGCGGAGGACAGCCTAGCAATCAGCCCCAGCATTTT
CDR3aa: CASGGQPSNQPQHF

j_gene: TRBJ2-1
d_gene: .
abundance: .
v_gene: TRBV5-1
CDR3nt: TGCGCCAGCACTCCCGGAAAGGGGCCCTACAATGAGCAGTTCTTC
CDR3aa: CASTPGKGPYNEQFF

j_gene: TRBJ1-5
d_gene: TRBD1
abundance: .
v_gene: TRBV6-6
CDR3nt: TGTGCCAGCAGAAAAACCGCAGGGGGCGGGAATCAGCCCCAGCATTTT
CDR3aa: CASRKTAGGGNQPQHF

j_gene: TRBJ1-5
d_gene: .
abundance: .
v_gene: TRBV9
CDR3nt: TGTGCCAGCAGCTCGAGTCCCCTAGAACCCCAGCATTTT
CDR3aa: CASSSSPLEPQHF

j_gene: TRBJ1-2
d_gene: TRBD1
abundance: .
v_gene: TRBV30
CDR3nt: TGTGCCTGGAGTGTAATATGGGACAGATGGACTTATGGCTACACCTTC
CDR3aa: CAWSVIWDRWTYGYTF

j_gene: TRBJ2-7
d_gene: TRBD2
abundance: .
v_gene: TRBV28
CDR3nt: TGTGCCAGCAGTTTAGGCGGGAGCTCCTACGAGCAGTACTTC
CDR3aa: CASSLGGSSYEQYF

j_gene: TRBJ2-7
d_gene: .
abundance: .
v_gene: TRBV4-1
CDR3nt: TGCGCCAGCAGCCTTGGCCCCGCGGACAGTCCCTACGAGCAGTACTTC
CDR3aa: CASSLGPADSPYEQYF

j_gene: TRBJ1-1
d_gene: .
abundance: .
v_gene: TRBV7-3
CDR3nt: TGTGCCAGCAGCTTCGTTGGGACACCTGAAGCTTTCTTT
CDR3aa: CASSFVGTPEAFF

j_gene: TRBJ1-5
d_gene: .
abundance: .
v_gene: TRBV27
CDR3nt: TGTGCCAGCAGTTATGCGGGGAATCAGCCCCAGCATTTT
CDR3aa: CASSYAGNQPQHF

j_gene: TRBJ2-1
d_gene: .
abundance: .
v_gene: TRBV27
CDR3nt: TGTGCCAGCAGCCCGACCTGGGACACCCGGTCGAATGAGCAGTTCTTC
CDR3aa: CASSPTWDTRSNEQFF

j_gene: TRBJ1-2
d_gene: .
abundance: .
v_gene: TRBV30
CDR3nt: TGTGCCTGGACTCCTCCGGGACTTAGTGGCTACACCTTC
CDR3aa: CAWTPPGLSGYTF

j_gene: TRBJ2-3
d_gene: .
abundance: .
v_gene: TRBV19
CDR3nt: TGTGCCAGTAGTATTAGTAAAGATACGCAGTATTTT
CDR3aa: CASSISKDTQYF

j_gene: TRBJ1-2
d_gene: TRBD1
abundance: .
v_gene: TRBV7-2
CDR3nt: TGTGCCAGCAGCTTGGGACAGGGGGCGAGAGCGGGCTACACCTTC
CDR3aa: CASSLGQGARAGYTF

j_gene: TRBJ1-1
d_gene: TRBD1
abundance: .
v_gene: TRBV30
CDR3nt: TGTGCCTGGACCCACGGGACAGGACACCGGGGCACTGAAGCTTTCTTT
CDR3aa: CAWTHGTGHRGTEAFF

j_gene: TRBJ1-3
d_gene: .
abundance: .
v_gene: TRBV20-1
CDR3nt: TGCAGTGGGAGCTCTGGAAACACCATATATTTT
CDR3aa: CSGSSGNTIYF

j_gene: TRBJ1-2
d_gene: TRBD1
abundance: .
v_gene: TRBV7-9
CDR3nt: TGTGCCAGCAGCTCCTGGACAGGACCTATGGGCTACACCTTC
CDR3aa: CASSSWTGPMGYTF

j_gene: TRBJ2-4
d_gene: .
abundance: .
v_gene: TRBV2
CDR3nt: TGTGCCAGCAGTACAGCAATTCAAAACATTCAGTACTTC
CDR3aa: CASSTAIQNIQYF

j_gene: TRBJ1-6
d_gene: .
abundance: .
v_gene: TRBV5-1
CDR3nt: TGCGCCAGCAGCCTAGACAGGACCTACCTCCATTCACCCCTCCACTTT
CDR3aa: CASSLDRTYLHSPLHF

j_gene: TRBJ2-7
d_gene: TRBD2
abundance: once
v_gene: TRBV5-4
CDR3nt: TGTGCCAGCAGCCGTAGCGGGGGGCCTTGGGACGAGCAGTACTTC
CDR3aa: CASSRSGGPWDEQYF

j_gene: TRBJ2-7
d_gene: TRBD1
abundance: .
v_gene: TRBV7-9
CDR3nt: TGTGCCAGCAGCTCTGCTATCACAGGGGGCGAGCAGTACTTC
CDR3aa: CASSSAITGGEQYF

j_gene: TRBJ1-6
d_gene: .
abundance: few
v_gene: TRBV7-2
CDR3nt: TGTGCCAGCAGCTTAGGTCTGGCAGGGGACAATTCACCCCTCCACTTT
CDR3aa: CASSLGLAGDNSPLHF

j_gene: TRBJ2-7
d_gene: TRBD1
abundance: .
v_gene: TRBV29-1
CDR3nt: TGCAGCGTTAGGGGGCGCGAGCAGTACTTC
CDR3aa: CSVRGREQYF

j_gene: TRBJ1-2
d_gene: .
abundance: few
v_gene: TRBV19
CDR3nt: TGTGCCAGTAGTCCAGATACTAACTATGGCTACACCTTC
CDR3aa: CASSPDTNYGYTF

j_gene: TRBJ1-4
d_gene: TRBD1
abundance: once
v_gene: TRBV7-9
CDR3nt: TGTGCCAGCAACAAAGGACAGGGGGCGAGAGGTGCTAATGAAAAACTGTTTTTT
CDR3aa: CASNKGQGARGANEKLFF